One and the same sample provided the 8 T cell receptor beta chains below, sequenced in a study of T cell responses to AZD1222 COVID-19 vaccine. The method was immunoSEQ multiplex PCR; TCRdb's version includes in-frame clones alone and lacks a portion of them. The table shows about 140,000 clones, with around 90% occurring only once. Sequencing was performed on peripheral blood, taken on day 0 of AZD1222 vaccination. These receptors all come from an adult in good health.

The V gene is TRBV19, the J gene TRBJ1-2, with D unclear. CDR3 size: 15 residues. From germline, CDR1 is LNHDA and CDR2 SQIVND (reference sequence). Trimming cost V 3 bases and J 4 bases, with 15 bases left between them. The CDR3 region has the DNA TGTGCCAGTAGTATGAGAGGACGTTCAGGCTATGGCTACACCTTC. This codes for CASSMRGRSGYGYTF.

This chain uses TRBV28 with TRBJ2-3; TRBD1 might be the D (5 bases). The CDR3 has 14 amino acids. The germline V gene encodes CDR1 MDHEN and CDR2 SYDVKM. Trimming took 4 bases from V and 3 from J, leaving 11 bases between them. The CDR3 region is CASSWQAGTDTQYF. The CDR3 DNA follows: TGTGCCAGCAGTTGGCAGGCAGGGACAGATACGCAGTATTTT.

The chain joins TRBV9 to TRBJ1-6; 8 nucleotides line up with TRBD1. The trim removed 3 bases at V and 7 bases at J, leaving 6 bases unmatched. Germline V gene sequence: CDR1 SGDLS, CDR2 YYNGEE. CDR3 length: 15 residues. The CDR3 sequence: CASSAETGANSPLHF. CDR3 DNA: TGTGCCAGCAGCGCCGAGACAGGGGCGAATTCACCCCTCCACTTT.

J is TRBJ1-1 and V is TRBV19; tentative D call: TRBD1 (6 bases). Germline V CDR1 and CDR2: LNHDA, SQIVND (reference sequence). The CDR3 is made up of 13 amino acids. The V and J ends lost 1 base and 6 bases respectively, with 9 bases between them. This CDR3 reads CASSIGRTAEAFF. In DNA, the CDR3 is TGTGCCAGTAGTATAGGACGGACAGCTGAAGCTTTCTTT.

The chain combines TRBV28 with TRBJ1-4; D is undetermined. Trimming pared 5 bases from V and 2 bases from J, leaving 9 bases between. The germline V gene has CDR1 MDHEN and CDR2 SYDVKM. CDR3 size: 14 residues. In DNA, the CDR3 is TGTGCCAGCAGTATACGCCTTACTAATGAAAAACTGTTTTTT. Amino acid sequence: CASSIRLTNEKLFF.

The chain combines TRBV29-1 with TRBJ1-2; D is ambiguous. Deletions cut 0 bases from V and 1 base from J, with 6 bases between. Germline CDR1 reads SQVTM; CDR2 reads ANQGSEA. CDR3 length: 13 residues. The CDR3 is CSVEELHNYGYTF. CDR3 nucleotide sequence: TGCAGCGTTGAAGAACTCCATAACTATGGCTACACCTTC.

The J gene is TRBJ1-2, the V gene TRBV2, with unresolved D. Germline CDR1 is SNHLY and CDR2 is FYNNEI. Trimming shortened V by 6 bases and J by 5 bases, and 10 bases separated the two germline ends. The length of the CDR3 is 12 residues. The DNA of the CDR3 is TGTGCCAGCAGCCCCCGGGTTTATGGCTACACCTTC. It yields the protein CASSPRVYGYTF.

The table lists this clone with a count of one. The chain has TRBV7-9 and TRBJ2-1; D might be TRBD2 (5 bases). Germline V gene data show CDR1 as SEHNR and CDR2 as FQNEAQ (reference sequence). With 1 base removed from V and 9 bases from J, the gap between germline ends came to 10 bases. This CDR3 is built from 13 residues. CDR3 sequence: CASSLDGGGEQFF. CDR3 DNA: TGTGCCAGCAGCTTAGACGGAGGAGGTGAGCAGTTCTTC.